This TCR beta chain was captured by sequencing in a study of blood T cell repertoires in COVID-19. Study-level background: T cells, B-cell-depleted T cells, or PBMCs supplied cDNA or gDNA.

Per the study methods: By means of reference gene primer amplification, nucleated cell counts were estimated. Libraries were prepared by immunoSEQ multiplex PCR; TCRdb keeps only in-frame clonotypes and omits some of them. Clone size and the V and J calls come from that table; the DNA yielded D and trimming. The table shows approximately 300,000 clones, with 70% to 90% occurring only once. V lost 5 bases to trimming and J lost 7 bases, with 9 bases between them. The CDR3 has 12 amino acids. The germline V gene encodes CDR1 SEHNR and CDR2 FQNEAQ (reference sequence). The sequence came from a woman aged 45-65 years with active or convalescent COVID-19. The rearrangement uses TRBV7-9 and TRBJ1-5, with D unresolved. The sample was peripheral blood. Written as DNA, the CDR3 is TGTGCCAGCAGCACCTACCCCCAGCCCCAGCATTTT. Its translation is CASSTYPQPQHF.